This T cell receptor beta chain was sequenced for a study of blood T cell repertoires in COVID-19. Study-wide background: The origin of the acute and convalescent COVID-19 samples was the United States, Italy and Spain.

The V end lost 1 base, the J end lost 0 bases, and 12 bases lay between the germline ends. Looked up from germline, CDR1 is MDHEN and CDR2 is SYDVKM. The CDR3 is made up of 16 amino acids. Study processing details: Reference gene primers were amplified, and this amplification served to estimate nucleated cell counts. Sequencing used immunoSEQ multiplex PCR; TCRdb keeps in-frame clones, though not all of them. From that table come the V and J calls and clone size; the DNA was used to work out D and trimming. The sample records around 200,000 clones, approximately 88% being singletons. This TCR derives from a man aged 40-55 years with acute or convalescent COVID-19. The chain combines TRBV28 with TRBJ1-2; D unresolved. Material for sequencing was peripheral blood. CDR3 loop: CASSLFRSIPNYGYTF. The CDR3 DNA is TGTGCCAGCAGTTTATTTCGGTCTATCCCTAACTATGGCTACACCTTC.